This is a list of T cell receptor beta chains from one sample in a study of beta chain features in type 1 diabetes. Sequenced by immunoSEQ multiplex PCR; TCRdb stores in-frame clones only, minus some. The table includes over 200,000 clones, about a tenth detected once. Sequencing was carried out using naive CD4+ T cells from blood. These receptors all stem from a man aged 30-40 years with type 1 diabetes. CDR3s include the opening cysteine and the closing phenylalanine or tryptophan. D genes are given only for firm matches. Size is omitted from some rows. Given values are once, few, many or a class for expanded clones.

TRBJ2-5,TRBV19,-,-,TGTGCCAGTAGTAACCCAGGGGCCGCGGTAGTGGGGACCCAGTACTTC,CASSNPGAAVVGTQYF
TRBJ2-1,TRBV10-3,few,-,TGTGCCATCAGTGAAGTCTTCGGCAATGAGCAGTTCTTC,CAISEVFGNEQFF
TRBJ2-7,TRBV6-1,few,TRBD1,TGTGCCAGCAGTAACAGGGGGCCGTCCTACGAGCAGTACTTC,CASSNRGPSYEQYF
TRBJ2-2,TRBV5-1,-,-,TGCGCCAGCAGCTTGGATAGCGCGAACACCGGGGAGCTGTTTTTT,CASSLDSANTGELFF
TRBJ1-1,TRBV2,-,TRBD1,TGTGCCAGCAGTGGACAGGGCGCCCCTGAAGCTTTCTTT,CASSGQGAPEAFF
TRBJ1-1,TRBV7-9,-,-,TGTGCCAGCAAACCTGTGGGGAGCACTGAAGCTTTCTTT,CASKPVGSTEAFF
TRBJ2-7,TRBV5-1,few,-,TGCGCCAGCAGCTTCACTTCAGGGGCCTACGAGCAGTACTTC,CASSFTSGAYEQYF
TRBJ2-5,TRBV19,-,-,TGTGCCAGTAGTATCTACGGGGGGCAGGAGACCCAGTACTTC,CASSIYGGQETQYF
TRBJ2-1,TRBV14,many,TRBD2,TGTGCCAGCAGCCCCAGCCCCGGGGGGATGCAGTTCTTC,CASSPSPGGMQFF
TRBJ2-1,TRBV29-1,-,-,TGCAGCGTCGTGACCCTCCTAGGCAATGAGCAGTTCTTC,CSVVTLLGNEQFF
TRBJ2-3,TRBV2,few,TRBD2,TGTGCCAGCAGGGCGACTAGCGGGGGTCGAACAGATACGCAGTATTTT,CASRATSGGRTDTQYF
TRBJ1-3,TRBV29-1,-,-,TGCAGCGTTCTCTCTGGAAACACCATATATTTT,CSVLSGNTIYF
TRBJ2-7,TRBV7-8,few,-,TGTGCCAGCAAGGAGGACCCGCTATATAACGAGCAGTACTTC,CASKEDPLYNEQYF
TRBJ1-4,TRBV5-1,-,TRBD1,TGCGCCAGCAGCTTCGAGGGGGCTGGTGAAAAACTGTTTTTT,CASSFEGAGEKLFF
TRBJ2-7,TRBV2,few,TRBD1,TGTGCCAGCAGGAATTGGTTTACAGGGGAGCACGAGCAGTACTTC,CASRNWFTGEHEQYF
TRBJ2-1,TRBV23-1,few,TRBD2,TGCGCCAGCAGTCAAAGCGGGGGGGCCAGAAACAATGAGCAGTTCTTC,CASSQSGGARNNEQFF
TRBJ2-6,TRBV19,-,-,TGTGCCAGTAGTTTACCAGGGGGGTCTGGGGCCAACGTCCTGACTTTC,CASSLPGGSGANVLTF
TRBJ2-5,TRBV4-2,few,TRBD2,TGTGCCAGCAGCCACTCTAGCGGGGTGACCCAGTACTTC,CASSHSSGVTQYF
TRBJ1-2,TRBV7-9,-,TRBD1,TGTGCCAGCAGCTTGACGGACAGGAACTATGGCTACACCTTC,CASSLTDRNYGYTF
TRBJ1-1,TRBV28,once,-,TGTGCCAGCAGCCACGGGGGGCTAGGGACTGAAGCTTTCTTT,CASSHGGLGTEAFF
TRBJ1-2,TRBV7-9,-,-,TGTGCCAGCAGCCCTAGCCCGGCGCAGCGTGGCTACACCTTC,CASSPSPAQRGYTF
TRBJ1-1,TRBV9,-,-,TGTGCCAGCAGCACGACAGGCCTGAACACTGAAGCTTTCTTT,CASSTTGLNTEAFF
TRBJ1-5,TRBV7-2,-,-,TGTGCCAGCAGCCCCCCCGGGGAGCAGCCCCAGCATTTT,CASSPPGEQPQHF
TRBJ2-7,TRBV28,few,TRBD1,TGTGCCAGCACTCTGACAGGGTACTACGAGCAGTACTTC,CASTLTGYYEQYF
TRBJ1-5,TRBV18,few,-,TGTGCCAGCTCACCGTCGAGAGGATCGAGCAATCAGCCCCAGCATTTT,CASSPSRGSSNQPQHF
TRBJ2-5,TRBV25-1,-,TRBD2,TGTGCCAGCATGCTAGCGGGGCTCTTCGAGACCCAGTACTTC,CASMLAGLFETQYF
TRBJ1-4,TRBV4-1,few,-,TGCGCCAGCAGCCAGGGAAGGGGGAATGAAAAACTGTTTTTT,CASSQGRGNEKLFF
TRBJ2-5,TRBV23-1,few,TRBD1,TGCGCCAGGGGACAGGGAGGGCAAGAGACCCAGTACTTC,CARGQGGQETQYF
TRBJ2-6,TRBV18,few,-,TGTGCCAGCTCACGTTCGACAGTGTTAACAGGGGCCAACGTCCTGACTTTC,CASSRSTVLTGANVLTF
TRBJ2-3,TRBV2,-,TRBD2,TGTGCCAGCAGGGGTAGCGGGGGGGCCGGAGATACGCAGTATTTT,CASRGSGGAGDTQYF
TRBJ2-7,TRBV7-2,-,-,TGTGCCAGCAGCTTAGAGGGAGTAGCCTACGAGCAGTACTTC,CASSLEGVAYEQYF
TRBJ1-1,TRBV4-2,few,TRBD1,TGTGCCAGCAGCCAAGGACTCGGACAGGGGGCTGGAGCTTTCTTT,CASSQGLGQGAGAFF
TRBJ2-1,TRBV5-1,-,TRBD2,TGCGCCAGCAGCTTGGGACTAGCAGGAGGGAATGAGCAGTTCTTC,CASSLGLAGGNEQFF
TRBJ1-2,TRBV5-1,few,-,TGCGCCAGCAGCTTGGCGGCTAGCTCTTCCTATGGCTACACCTTC,CASSLAASSSYGYTF
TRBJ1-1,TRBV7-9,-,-,TGTGCCAGCAGCTTCGGTCAGGGGACCACTGAAGCTTTCTTT,CASSFGQGTTEAFF